Listed below are T cell receptor beta chains from one sample, sequenced in a study of vaccination and CD4 T cells after COVID-19. Using its own MiXCR run on the PCR reads, TCRdb lists one record per CDR3 protein. The data hold approximately 21,000 distinct CDR3 sequences, with about 50% observed a single time. Their target antigens are unknown. The sample comprised cultured CD4+ T cells from blood. The receptors here all came from a human donor with COVID-19. Each CDR3 is given with its conserved first and last residue. D genes are given only for firm matches. Clone size, where shown, is once, few, many, or a class for clones that have expanded.

d_gene	v_gene	j_gene	abundance	CDR3nt	CDR3aa
.	TRBV24-1	TRBJ1-3	.	TGTGCCACCAGTGATGCGGCTCACCGGTTCTCTGGAAACACCATATATTTT	CATSDAAHRFSGNTIYF
TRBD1	TRBV7-2	TRBJ1-5	few	TGTGCCAGCAGCCAAGGGACAGGGTTCGGCAATCAGCCCCAGCATTTT	CASSQGTGFGNQPQHF
.	TRBV6-1	TRBJ1-6	.	TGTGCCAGCGGCCGGGCCGATTCTTCACCCCTCCACTTT	CASGRADSSPLHF
.	TRBV5-1	TRBJ1-4	few	TGCGCCAGCAGCTCCGGGATTCGTGGGGAACTGTTTTTT	CASSSGIRGELFF
TRBD1	TRBV6-5	TRBJ1-6	few	TGTGCCAGCAGTTACTCAACGGGACAGGGGTCCTCCTCCTATAATTCACCCCTCCACTTT	CASSYSTGQGSSSYNSPLHF
TRBD1	TRBV12-5	TRBJ1-6	.	TGTGCTAGTGGTGAGAAGCTCCGGGACAGGGATTCACCCCTCCACTTT	CASGEKLRDRDSPLHF
.	TRBV6-4	TRBJ1-1	few	TGTGCCAGCAGTGCAGGGCCTGGCGGCACTGAAGCTTTCTTT	CASSAGPGGTEAFF
.	TRBV29-1	TRBJ1-2	.	TGCAGCGTTGTGTCCCAACAAGCCTATGGCTACACCTTC	CSVVSQQAYGYTF
.	TRBV20-1	TRBJ2-5	.	TGCAGTGCCCACCCTGGACAGATTCTCCAAGAGACCCAGTACTTC	CSAHPGQILQETQYF
.	TRBV7-9	TRBJ1-3	few	TGTGCCAGCAGCCCCGGGAGTAGGGTGGGAAACACCATATATTTT	CASSPGSRVGNTIYF
TRBD1	TRBV9	TRBJ2-7	.	TGTGCCAGCAGCGAGGGTCTGGGACAGGGTCTGTACGAGCAGTACTTC	CASSEGLGQGLYEQYF
.	TRBV28	TRBJ1-6	.	TGTGCCAGCAGACGACTTTATAATTCACCCCTCCACTTT	CASRRLYNSPLHF
.	TRBV5-4	TRBJ2-3	.	TGTGCCAGCAGCGGAAGCTTACGCACAGATACGCAGTATTTT	CASSGSLRTDTQYF
TRBD2	TRBV20-1	TRBJ2-3	.	TGCAGTGCTAGAGATCCTAGCGGGGGGGCAGATACGCAGTATTTT	CSARDPSGGADTQYF
TRBD1	TRBV29-1	TRBJ2-5	.	TGCAGCGTTGGGACAGGGGAAGAGACCCAGTACTTC	CSVGTGEETQYF
.	TRBV2	TRBJ1-1	.	TGTGCCAGCAGTTTTCTTTTCGGGAACACTGAAGCTTTCTTT	CASSFLFGNTEAFF
TRBD2	TRBV9	TRBJ2-3	.	TGTGCCAGCAGCGTGGAAGCGGGGGGGACCTCAGGTACGCAGTATTTT	CASSVEAGGTSGTQYF
.	TRBV20-1	TRBJ1-6	.	TGCAGTGCTAGAGATAAATCCGGTAGGGATAATTCACCCCTCCACTTT	CSARDKSGRDNSPLHF
.	TRBV28	TRBJ1-6	few	TGTGCCAGCAGCACAGGGTCTGTTTCACCCCTCCACTTT	CASSTGSVSPLHF
TRBD1	TRBV28	TRBJ1-1	.	TGTGCCAGCAGTTTACCCAGGGGGAGGACTGAAGCTTTCTTT	CASSLPRGRTEAFF
.	TRBV7-2	TRBJ2-7	once	TGTGCCAGCAGCTTGGCGGACTACGAGCAGTACTTC	CASSLADYEQYF
.	TRBV7-9	TRBJ1-2	.	TGTGCCAGCAGCTTAGTGCAGGGGTGGTATGGCTACACCTTC	CASSLVQGWYGYTF
.	TRBV7-9	TRBJ2-5	.	TGTGCCAGCAGCTTATGGGGGACGAACCAAGAGACCCAGTACTTC	CASSLWGTNQETQYF
.	TRBV24-1	TRBJ2-5	few	TGTGCCACCAGTGCGAGAGGGTTGGAGACCCAGTACTTC	CATSARGLETQYF
.	TRBV6-1	TRBJ1-3	few	TGTGCCAGCAGTGCCCCCGAATCTGGAAACACCATATATTTT	CASSAPESGNTIYF
.	TRBV25-1	TRBJ1-3	.	TGTGCCAGCAGTGTTACCGGTACTGGAAACACCATATATTTT	CASSVTGTGNTIYF
.	TRBV6-1	TRBJ1-5	few	TGTGCCAGCAGTGAAGTACTAGGGGCATCCCATAGCAATCAGCCCCAGCATTTT	CASSEVLGASHSNQPQHF
.	TRBV19	TRBJ1-5	.	TGTGCCAGTCGATTTGAATCAGTTCGGACCCAGCATTTT	CASRFESVRTQHF
TRBD2	TRBV19	TRBJ2-5	.	TGTGCCAGTAGTATGGGGACTAGCGGGAGAGGGGAGACCCAGTACTTC	CASSMGTSGRGETQYF
.	TRBV19	TRBJ2-5	.	TGTGCCAGTAGAGCCGGATACGAGACCCAGTACTTC	CASRAGYETQYF
TRBD1	TRBV11-2	TRBJ2-7	.	TGTGCCAGCAGCTTAGAAAGACAGGGGGCTGGGTACTTC	CASSLERQGAGYF
.	TRBV27	TRBJ1-2	.	TGTGCCAGCAGTTTATCGGGGGGGCTTGGTGGCTTCACCTTC	CASSLSGGLGGFTF
.	TRBV20-1	TRBJ1-1	.	TGCAGTGCTAGGGCAGGGAACACTGAAGCTTTCTTT	CSARAGNTEAFF
TRBD1	TRBV14	TRBJ2-5	.	TGTGCCAGCAGCCAGGACAGGATCCTCCAAGAGACCCAGTACTTC	CASSQDRILQETQYF
.	TRBV7-2	TRBJ2-6	.	TGTGCCAGCAGCTCCCTTCATGTGGTATTTAGCCAATCTGGGGCCAACGTCCTGACTTTC	CASSSLHVVFSQSGANVLTF
.	TRBV20-1	TRBJ1-2	few	TGCAGTGCTAGAGATCCGCCGCCGAAGACAGGCGTTGGCTACACCTTC	CSARDPPPKTGVGYTF
.	TRBV12-2	TRBJ2-5	.	TGTGCAAGTCGCCATACCCGGGACTACCCACAAGAGACCCAGTACTTC	CASRHTRDYPQETQYF